These 26 T cell receptor beta chains were sequenced from one sample in a study of shared clonotypes between healthy human individuals. TCRdb's table, derived via immunoSEQ multiplex PCR, lists solely in-frame clones and lacks some. Of millions of clones in the sample, 90% to 95% were seen once. Sequenced material: naive CD4+ T cells sorted from blood. Subset here: CD45RA+ positively selected. The source of these receptors is a man younger than 35 in good health.

The V gene is TRBV30, the J gene TRBJ1-5; maybe TRBD1 (5 bases). This CDR3 comprises 16 residues. Trimming shortened V by 0 bases and J by 4 bases, and 16 bases separated the two germline ends. Germline V gene data show CDR1 as GTSNPN and CDR2 as SVGIG (reference sequence). CDR3 sequence (DNA): TGTGCCTGGAGTGTAACCCCCCTCAGGGCAAATCAGCCCCAGCATTTT. This translates into CAWSVTPLRANQPQHF.

The V and J genes are TRBV28 and TRBJ1-1, with 7 nucleotides matching TRBD1. The CDR3 is 15 residues long. Germline-derived CDR1 and CDR2 are MDHEN and SYDVKM. Trimming removed 3 bases from V and 5 bases from J; junction bases left unmatched: 9. CDR3: CASSFPQGMGTEAFF. The CDR3 nucleotides read TGTGCCAGCAGTTTCCCACAGGGGATGGGAACTGAAGCTTTCTTT.

The rearrangement links TRBV18 to TRBJ1-3, with TRBD1 matching over 9 bases. The CDR3 consists of 15 residues. Germline V gene sequence: CDR1 KGHSH, CDR2 LQKENI. Trimming cost V 5 bases and J 2 bases; bases outside gene matches: 4. The CDR3 loop reads CASSSTGGPGNTIYF. DNA for the CDR3: TGTGCCAGCTCATCCACAGGGGGCCCTGGAAACACCATATATTTT. Drawing the rest from reference TRBV18 and TRBJ1-3, the complete variable domain is NAGVMQNPRHLVRRRGQEARLRCSPMKGHSHVYWYRQLPEEGLKFMVYLQKENIIDESGMPKERFSAEFPKEGPSILRIQQVVRGDSAAYFCASSSTGGPGNTIYFGEGSWLTVV.

V is TRBV5-8 and J is TRBJ2-5, with 7 bases that match TRBD1. The CDR3 sequence is 13 residues long. The junction had 6 bases not matched to a gene; V was cut back by 2 bases and J by 8 bases. CDR1 is SGHTS and CDR2 is YDEGEE in the germline V gene. CDR3 protein: CASSFSVGGTQYF. The CDR3 coding sequence is TGTGCCAGCAGCTTTTCCGTAGGGGGCACCCAGTACTTC.

CDR3 coding DNA: TGCGCCAGCAGTCTGAGGACAGACAGCTACGAGCAGTACTTC. This gives the protein CASSLRTDSYEQYF. The gene calls are TRBV10-1 and TRBJ2-7, with D possibly being TRBD1 (6 bases). Germline V lookup: CDR1 WNHNN, CDR2 SYGVQD (reference sequence). Trimming cost V 5 bases and J 3 bases, with 14 bases left between them. The CDR3 runs 14 residues.

The chain joins TRBV19 to TRBJ2-6; a weak D match, TRBD1 (6 bases). This CDR3 comprises 15 residues. V dropped 6 bases and J dropped 2 bases, with 11 bases sitting between them. Germline V lookup: CDR1 LNHDA, CDR2 SQIVND (reference sequence). CDR3 coding DNA: TGTGCCAGTAGACCTAACAGGGCTGGGGCCAACGTCCTGACTTTC. It specifies CASRPNRAGANVLTF.

This chain joins TRBV4-1 and TRBJ2-4, with a tentative D call TRBD1 (6 bases). This CDR3 is 16 amino acids long. The germline gives CDR1 MGHRA, CDR2 YSYEKL. V was pared by 2 bases and J by 6 bases, with 17 bases between. CDR3 DNA: TGCGCCAGCAGCCAACCTCTCGACAGGAACGGAAACATTCAGTACTTC. Residues: CASSQPLDRNGNIQYF.

This chain connects TRBV5-1 to TRBJ2-3; D assignment may be TRBD1 or TRBD2 (5 bases each). Germline V CDR1 and CDR2: SGHRS, YFSETQ. V was pared by 4 bases and J by 6 bases, with 15 bases between. This CDR3 is built from 14 residues. CDR3 loop: CASSTGPSPDTQYF. The CDR3 DNA sequence: TGCGCCAGCAGCACGGGACCCTCCCCCGATACGCAGTATTTT.

This clone was counted a few times. The CDR3 DNA reads TGTGCCAGTAGTCCAACGGGACAGGGAGTTAACTATGGCTACACCTTC. It encodes CASSPTGQGVNYGYTF. The chain joins TRBV19 to TRBJ1-2; 9 bases are a match to TRBD1. V was pared by 5 bases and J by 1 base, with 8 bases of the junction left unmatched. CDR1 LNHDA and CDR2 SQIVND come from the germline V gene (reference sequence). The CDR3 contains 16 residues. The complete variable domain, with remaining parts taken from reference TRBV19 and TRBJ1-2, reads DGGITQSPKYLFRKEGQNVTLSCEQNLNHDAMYWYRQDPGQGLRLIYYSQIVNDFQKGDIAEGYSVSREKKESFPLTVTSAQKNPTAFYLCASSPTGQGVNYGYTFGSGTRLTVV.

CDR3 sequence reads: CAWSVRGVVAKNIQYF. The CDR3 DNA sequence: TGTGCCTGGAGTGTACGCGGGGTGGTAGCCAAAAACATTCAGTACTTC. This chain joins TRBV30 and TRBJ2-4; D perhaps matches TRBD2 (6 bases). CDR1 GTSNPN and CDR2 SVGIG come from the germline V gene (reference sequence). V lost 0 bases to trimming and J lost 0 bases, with 12 bases between them. The CDR3 runs to 16 residues. The variable domain in full, completed from reference TRBV30 and TRBJ2-4, reads SQTIHQWPATLVQPVGSPLSLECTVEGTSNPNLYWYRQAAGRGLQLLFYSVGIGQISSEVPQNLSASRPQDRQFILSSKKLLLSDSGFYLCAWSVRGVVAKNIQYFGAGTRLSVL.

V usage is TRBV10-3 and J usage is TRBJ1-4, with 11 positions matching TRBD1. This CDR3 contains 13 residues. V lost 11 bases and J lost 5; bases outside the gene matches: 4. Germline V gene sequence: CDR1 ENHRY, CDR2 SYGVKD. CDR3 DNA: TGTGCCGCGGGGACAGGGGGGAATGAAAAACTGTTTTTT. This encodes CAAGTGGNEKLFF.

The chain joins TRBV5-1 to TRBJ2-1; 12 bases line up with TRBD2. The CDR3 length is 16 residues. The germline V gene encodes CDR1 SGHRS and CDR2 YFSETQ. With V trimmed by 4 bases and J by 1 base, 3 bases remained unmatched. The CDR3 region has the DNA TGCGCCAGCAGCGTGACTAGCGGGAGTTCCTACAATGAGCAGTTCTTC. This encodes CASSVTSGSSYNEQFF.

This chain joins TRBV11-2 and TRBJ1-6; TRBD1 aligns across 7 bases. With V trimmed by 5 bases and J by 12 bases, 7 bases remained unmatched. CDR1 SGHAT and CDR2 FQNNGV come from the germline V gene. The CDR3 covers 13 residues. DNA for the CDR3: TGTGCCAGCAGCGACCACAGGGGCGGACCCCTCCACTTT. Translated, it gives CASSDHRGGPLHF.

V usage is TRBV5-1 and J usage is TRBJ2-3; 8 nucleotides align to TRBD2. There are 18 residues in the CDR3. The V segment lost 0 bases and the J segment 2 bases; nucleotides outside the gene matches: 11. Germline lookup yields CDR1 SGHRS and CDR2 YFSETQ. The CDR3 region has the DNA TGCGCCAGCAGCTTGGCCGGGGCGGGGGGACAACACACAGATACGCAGTATTTT. Protein product: CASSLAGAGGQHTDTQYF.

V and J are TRBV10-3 and TRBJ1-1; no clear D. Germline-derived CDR1 and CDR2 are ENHRY and SYGVKD. The V gene lost 2 bases and the J gene lost 1 base, with 5 bases spanning the gap. This CDR3 spans 13 amino acids. CDR3 bases: TGTGCCATCAGTGAGAGGGAGAACACTGAAGCTTTCTTT. This sequence encodes CAISERENTEAFF.

The CDR3 DNA reads TGTGCCAGCATGAAAGACAGGGGGAACCGGGAGCAGTACTTC. Translation gives CASMKDRGNREQYF. V gene TRBV6-1 combines with J gene TRBJ2-7, with 9 bases fitting TRBD1. Germline V lookup: CDR1 MNHNS, CDR2 SASEGT. The CDR3 is made up of 14 amino acids. V shed 7 bases, J shed 7 bases, and the junction held 11 bases outside the gene matches.

V gene TRBV6-5 combines with J gene TRBJ2-7; 9 nucleotides agree with TRBD1. V dropped 2 bases and J dropped 2; count of bases not matched to a gene: 7. The germline V gene encodes CDR1 MNHEY and CDR2 SVGAGI. This CDR3 spans 16 amino acids. For the CDR3, the DNA is TGTGCCAGCAGTTACAACGGACAGGGGTGGGCCTACGAGCAGTACTTC. Protein product: CASSYNGQGWAYEQYF.

The genes are TRBV9 and TRBJ2-2; D not certain. The CDR3 is 14 residues long. Per the germline V gene, CDR1 is SGDLS and CDR2 is YYNGEE. V gave up 3 bases and J gave up 3 bases, with 9 bases separating them. CDR3 in DNA: TGTGCCAGCAGCGGCCCGGTCGACACCGGGGAGCTGTTTTTT. This gives the protein CASSGPVDTGELFF.

As concerns this clone: Other DNA sequences from this sample encode an identical CDR3 as well. J is TRBJ2-7 and V is TRBV18; D may match TRBD1 or TRBD2 (5 bases each). The CDR3 has 13 amino acids. V dropped 3 bases and J dropped 4 bases, with 10 bases sitting between them. Germline V gives CDR1 KGHSH, CDR2 LQKENI. CDR3 DNA sequence: TGTGCCAGCTCACCTGGGACCGGATACGAGCAGTACTTC. As protein: CASSPGTGYEQYF. The complete variable domain, with remaining parts taken from reference TRBV18 and TRBJ2-7, reads NAGVMQNPRHLVRRRGQEARLRCSPMKGHSHVYWYRQLPEEGLKFMVYLQKENIIDESGMPKERFSAEFPKEGPSILRIQQVVRGDSAAYFCASSPGTGYEQYFGPGTRLTVT.

V and J are TRBV2 and TRBJ2-2; D is perhaps TRBD2 (5 bases). V was cut by 6 bases and J by 5 bases, with 10 bases left in between. The germline CDR1 and CDR2 sequences are SNHLY and FYNNEI. The length of the CDR3 is 13 residues. CDR3 region: CASSNSVTGELFF. DNA of the CDR3: TGTGCCAGCAGCAATAGCGTTACCGGGGAGCTGTTTTTT.

This chain links TRBV2 with TRBJ2-4, with no clear D. Germline V CDR1 and CDR2: SNHLY, FYNNEI. The CDR3 is 12 residues long. V lost 8 bases and J 4 bases, leaving 9 bases between the germline ends. The DNA for the CDR3 is TGTGCCAGCCTTAACAGAAAAAACATTCAGTACTTC. Encoded protein: CASLNRKNIQYF.

This clone was recorded once. The rearrangement links TRBV7-9 to TRBJ2-5, with 7 bases lining up with TRBD1. From germline, CDR1 is SEHNR and CDR2 FQNEAQ (reference sequence). The CDR3 spans 14 residues. The trim removed 4 bases at V and 1 base at J, leaving 3 bases unmatched. The CDR3, as DNA: TGTGCCAGCAGCTCAGGACAGGCCCAAGAGACCCAGTACTTC. This gives the protein CASSSGQAQETQYF.

CDR3 protein: CASSSTGTGGDGYTF. CDR3 coding DNA: TGTGCCAGCAGTTCGACGGGGACAGGGGGCGATGGCTACACCTTC. The rearrangement links TRBV7-9 to TRBJ1-2, with TRBD1 matching over 12 bases. CDR1 SEHNR and CDR2 FQNEAQ come from the germline V gene (reference sequence). This CDR3 is built from 15 residues. Germline trimming cut 6 bases from V and 6 bases from J; bases unmatched to any gene: 8.

The chain carries TRBV7-9 and TRBJ2-2; TRBD1 agrees at 8 bases. This CDR3 has 15 residues. Trimming took 5 bases from V and 6 from J; bases not matched to a gene: 8. Per germline, CDR1 SEHNR and CDR2 FQNEAQ (reference sequence). Here the CDR3 DNA reads TGTGCCAGCAGCCCAGGGGGCGGCCGTTCCGGGGAGCTGTTTTTT. Amino acid sequence: CASSPGGGRSGELFF.

The chain employs TRBV7-8 and TRBJ1-1; D gene unclear. Germline CDR1 reads SGHVS; CDR2 reads FQNEAQ. CDR3 length: 13 amino acids. V dropped 1 base and J dropped 4 bases, with 7 bases sitting between them. Here the CDR3 DNA reads TGTGCCAGCAGCTTAGTATCCGGCACTGAAGCTTTCTTT. The encoded protein is CASSLVSGTEAFF. The full variable domain, with the rest looked up from reference TRBV7-8 and TRBJ1-1, is GAGVSQSPRYKVAKRGQDVALRCDPISGHVSLFWYQQALGQGPEFLTYFQNEAQLDKSGLPSDRFFAERPEGSVSTLKIQRTQQEDSAVYLCASSLVSGTEAFFGQGTRLTVV.

The rearrangement uses TRBV19 and TRBJ1-2, with 8 bases matching TRBD1. The CDR3 is 13 amino acids. The V segment lost 9 bases and the J segment 6 bases; nucleotides outside the gene matches: 9. Germline V lookup: CDR1 LNHDA, CDR2 SQIVND (reference sequence). CDR3 sequence: CASRMAGGDGYTF. Here the CDR3 DNA reads TGTGCCAGCAGAATGGCAGGGGGCGATGGCTACACCTTC.